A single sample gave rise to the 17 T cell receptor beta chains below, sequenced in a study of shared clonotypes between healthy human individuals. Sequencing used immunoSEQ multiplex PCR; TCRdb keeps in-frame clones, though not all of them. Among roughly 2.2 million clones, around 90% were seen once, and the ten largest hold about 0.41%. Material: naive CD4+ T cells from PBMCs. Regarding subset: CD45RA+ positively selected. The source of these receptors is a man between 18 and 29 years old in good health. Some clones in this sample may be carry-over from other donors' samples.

In DNA form, the CDR3 reads TGTGCCAGCTCCTACAGCGGCCCTAGCACAGATACGCAGTATTTT. It translates to CASSYSGPSTDTQYF. The chain couples TRBV18 to TRBJ2-3, with a weak D call TRBD2 (5 bases). V was cut by 6 bases and J by 0 bases, with 13 bases left in between. The CDR3 is 15 residues long. Germline loops: CDR1 KGHSH, CDR2 LQKENI.

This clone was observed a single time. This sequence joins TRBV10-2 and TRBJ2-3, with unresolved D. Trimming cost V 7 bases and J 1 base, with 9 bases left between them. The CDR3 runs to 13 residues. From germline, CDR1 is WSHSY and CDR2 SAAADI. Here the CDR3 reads CASNDQGTDTQYF. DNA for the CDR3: TGCGCCAGCAACGACCAGGGCACAGATACGCAGTATTTT.

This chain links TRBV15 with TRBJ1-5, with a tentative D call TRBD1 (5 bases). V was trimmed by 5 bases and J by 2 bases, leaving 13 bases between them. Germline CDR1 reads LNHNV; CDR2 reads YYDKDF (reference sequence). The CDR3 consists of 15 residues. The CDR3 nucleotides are TGTGCCACCAGCCTCCTCCAAGGGGGCAATCAGCCCCAGCATTTT. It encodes CATSLLQGGNQPQHF. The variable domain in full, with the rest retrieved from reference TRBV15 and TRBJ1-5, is DAMVIQNPRYQVTQFGKPVTLSCSQTLNHNVMYWYQQKSSQAPKLLFHYYDKDFNNEADTPDNFQSRRPNTSFCFLDIRSPGLGDTAMYLCATSLLQGGNQPQHFGDGTRLSIL.

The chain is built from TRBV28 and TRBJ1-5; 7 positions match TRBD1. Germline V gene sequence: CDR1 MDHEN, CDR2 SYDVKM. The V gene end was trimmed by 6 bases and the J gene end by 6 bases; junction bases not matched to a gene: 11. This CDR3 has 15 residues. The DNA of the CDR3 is TGTGCCAGCAGGGGGGGGACAGCACCCTCTCAGCCCCAGCATTTT. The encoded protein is CASRGGTAPSQPQHF.

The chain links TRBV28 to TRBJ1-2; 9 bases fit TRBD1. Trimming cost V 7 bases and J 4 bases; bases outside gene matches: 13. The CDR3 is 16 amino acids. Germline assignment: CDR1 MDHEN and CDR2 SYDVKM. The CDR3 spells CASNSPLGQGTYGYTF. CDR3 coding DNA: TGTGCCAGCAATTCCCCTCTGGGACAGGGCACCTATGGCTACACCTTC.

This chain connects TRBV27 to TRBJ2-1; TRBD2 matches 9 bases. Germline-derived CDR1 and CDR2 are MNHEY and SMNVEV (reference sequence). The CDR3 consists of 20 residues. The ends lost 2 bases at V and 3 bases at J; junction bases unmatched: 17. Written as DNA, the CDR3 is TGTGCCAGCAGTTTACTTTCGGGTTTTGGTGCGGGAGGGAACTACAATGAGCAGTTCTTC. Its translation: CASSLLSGFGAGGNYNEQFF.

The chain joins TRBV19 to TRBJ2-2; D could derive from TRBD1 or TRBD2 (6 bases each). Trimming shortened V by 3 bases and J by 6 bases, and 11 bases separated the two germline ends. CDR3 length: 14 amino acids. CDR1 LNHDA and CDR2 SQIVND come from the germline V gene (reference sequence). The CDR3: CASSILGGPGELFF. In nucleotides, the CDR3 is TGTGCCAGTAGTATTTTGGGGGGCCCCGGGGAGCTGTTTTTT.

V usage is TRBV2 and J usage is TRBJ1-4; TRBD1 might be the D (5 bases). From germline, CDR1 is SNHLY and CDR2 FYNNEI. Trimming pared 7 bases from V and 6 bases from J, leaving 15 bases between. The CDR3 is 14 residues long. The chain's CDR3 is CASIRERGHEKLFF. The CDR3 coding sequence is TGTGCCAGCATTCGAGAGAGGGGCCATGAAAAACTGTTTTTT.

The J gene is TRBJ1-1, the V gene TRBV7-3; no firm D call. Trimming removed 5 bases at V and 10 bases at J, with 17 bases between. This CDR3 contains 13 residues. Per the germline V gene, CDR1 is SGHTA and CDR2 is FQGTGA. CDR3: CASSGGPDRGAFF. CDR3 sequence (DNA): TGTGCCAGCAGCGGCGGGCCGGACCGGGGAGCTTTCTTT.

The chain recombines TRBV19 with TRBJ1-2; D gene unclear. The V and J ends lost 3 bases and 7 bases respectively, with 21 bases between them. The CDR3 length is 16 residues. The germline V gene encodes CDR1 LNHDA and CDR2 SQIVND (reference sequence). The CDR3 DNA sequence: TGTGCCAGTAGTATCAGATTCCAGAACTCTCCCCTTGGCTACACCTTC. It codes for CASSIRFQNSPLGYTF.

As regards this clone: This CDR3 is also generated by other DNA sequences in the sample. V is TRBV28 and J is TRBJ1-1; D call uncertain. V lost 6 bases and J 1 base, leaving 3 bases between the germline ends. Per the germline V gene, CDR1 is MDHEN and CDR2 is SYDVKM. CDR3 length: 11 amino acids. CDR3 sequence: CASRRNTEAFF. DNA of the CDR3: TGTGCCAGCAGAAGGAACACTGAAGCTTTCTTT.

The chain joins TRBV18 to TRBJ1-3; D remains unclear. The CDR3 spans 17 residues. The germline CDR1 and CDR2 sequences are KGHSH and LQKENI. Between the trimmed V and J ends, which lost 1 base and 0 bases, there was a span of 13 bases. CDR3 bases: TGTGCCAGCTCACCACAGTCAGGACGCTCCTCTGGAAACACCATATATTTT. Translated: CASSPQSGRSSGNTIYF.

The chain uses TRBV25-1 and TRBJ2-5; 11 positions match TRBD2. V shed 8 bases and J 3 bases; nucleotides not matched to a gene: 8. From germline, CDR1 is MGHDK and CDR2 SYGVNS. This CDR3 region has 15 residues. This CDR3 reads CASDQGTSGKETQYF. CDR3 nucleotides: TGTGCCAGCGACCAAGGGACTAGCGGAAAAGAGACCCAGTACTTC.

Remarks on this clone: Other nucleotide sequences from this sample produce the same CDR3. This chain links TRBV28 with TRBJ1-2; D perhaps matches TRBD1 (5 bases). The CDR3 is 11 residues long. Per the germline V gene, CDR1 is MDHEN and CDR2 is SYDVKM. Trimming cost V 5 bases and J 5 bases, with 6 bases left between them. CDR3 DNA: TGTGCCAGCAGTGGGGGGTATGGCTACACCTTC. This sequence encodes CASSGGYGYTF.

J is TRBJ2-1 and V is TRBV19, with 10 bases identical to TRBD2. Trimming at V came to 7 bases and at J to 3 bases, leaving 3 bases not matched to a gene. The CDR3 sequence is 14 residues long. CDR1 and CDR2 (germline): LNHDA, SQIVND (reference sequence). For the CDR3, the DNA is TGTGCCAGTACGATAGCGGGGGGCTACAATGAGCAGTTCTTC. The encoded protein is CASTIAGGYNEQFF.

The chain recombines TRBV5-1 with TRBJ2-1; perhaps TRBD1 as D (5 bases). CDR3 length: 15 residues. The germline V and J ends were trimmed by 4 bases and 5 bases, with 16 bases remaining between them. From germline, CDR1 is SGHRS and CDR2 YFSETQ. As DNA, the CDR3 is TGCGCCAGCAGCCCCGGAAGGGTAGGGGACAATGAGCAGTTCTTC. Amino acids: CASSPGRVGDNEQFF.

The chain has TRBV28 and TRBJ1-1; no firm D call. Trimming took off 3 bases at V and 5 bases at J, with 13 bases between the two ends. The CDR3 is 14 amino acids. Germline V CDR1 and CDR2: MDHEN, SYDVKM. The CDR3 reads CASSLSKVGTEAFF. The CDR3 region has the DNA TGTGCCAGCAGTTTGTCAAAGGTTGGGACTGAAGCTTTCTTT.